These 27 T cell receptor beta chains were all obtained from the same sample, sequenced in a study of blood T cell repertoires in COVID-19. Libraries were prepared by immunoSEQ multiplex PCR; TCRdb keeps only in-frame clonotypes and omits some of them. The sample holds 150,000 to 200,000 clones; over 70% are singletons and the top ten take less than 3.5%. Sequenced sample: peripheral blood. The receptors originated from a woman aged 55-69 years with acute or convalescent COVID-19.

This chain uses TRBV20-1 with TRBJ2-5; D is unclear. The CDR3 consists of 16 residues. Per the germline V gene, CDR1 is DFQATT and CDR2 is SNEGSKA (reference sequence). Trimming cost V 3 bases and J 3 bases, with 20 bases left between them. The CDR3 DNA sequence: TGCAGTGCTAGTGATTTACCGGGTCGGATGGAAGAGACCCAGTACTTC. Protein product: CSASDLPGRMEETQYF.

The V and J genes are TRBV30 and TRBJ1-6; 7 nucleotides match TRBD1. V gave up 5 bases and J gave up 7 bases; unmatched junction bases: 11. Germline V gene data show CDR1 as GTSNPN and CDR2 as SVGIG (reference sequence). The CDR3 contains 15 residues. The CDR3 is CAWCRDSFSNSPLHF. In DNA form, the CDR3 reads TGTGCCTGGTGCCGGGACAGCTTTTCCAATTCACCCCTCCACTTT.

The chain carries TRBV25-1 and TRBJ1-1, with D unresolved. Trimming left V 6 bases short and J 7 bases short, with 18 bases between. Germline CDR1 reads MGHDK; CDR2 reads SYGVNS. This CDR3 is 14 amino acids long. CDR3 DNA sequence: TGTGCCAGCAGCAAGGCGTGGGGAGGAGATGAAGCTTTCTTT. This sequence encodes CASSKAWGGDEAFF.

The J gene is TRBJ1-2, the V gene TRBV19; no reliable D call. The germline V and J ends were trimmed by 4 bases and 8 bases, with 8 bases remaining between them. The CDR3 has 11 residues. From germline, CDR1 is LNHDA and CDR2 SQIVND (reference sequence). CDR3 loop: CASSNVEGYTF. The CDR3 DNA sequence: TGTGCCAGTAGTAATGTGGAGGGCTACACCTTC.

On this clone itself: Sequence at one end of the junction differs from germline and may be a read error. The CDR3 loop is CASSFEGARSGELFF. As DNA, the CDR3 is TGTGCTAGCAGCTTCGAGGGGGCGCGTTCTGGGGAGCTGTTTTTT. J is TRBJ2-2 and V is TRBV7-7, with 7 bases aligning to TRBD1. Germline CDR1 reads SSHAT; CDR2 reads FNYEAQ (reference sequence). This CDR3 comprises 15 residues.

This clone was picked up a small number of times. The chain couples TRBV6-5 to TRBJ1-1; D is perhaps TRBD1 (5 bases). The CDR3 is made up of 12 amino acids. Trimming left V 8 bases short and J 6 bases short, with 13 bases between. Germline assignment: CDR1 MNHEY and CDR2 SVGAGI. The CDR3 spells CASAAWGAEAFF. The CDR3 bases are TGTGCCAGCGCGGCTTGGGGCGCTGAAGCTTTCTTT.

The V gene is TRBV6-2 or TRBV6-3, the J gene TRBJ2-3; 8 bases agree with TRBD2. J lost 3 bases, V lost 0 bases, and 5 bases had no gene match. Germline V lookup: CDR1 MNHEY, CDR2 SVGEGT. This CDR3 is built from 16 residues. This CDR3 reads CASSYSQREQTDTQYF. The CDR3, as DNA: TGTGCCAGCAGTTACTCCCAGCGGGAGCAAACAGATACGCAGTATTTT.

The chain uses TRBV28 and TRBJ1-3, with D maybe TRBD1 (5 bases). The CDR3 spans 15 residues. Germline V lookup: CDR1 MDHEN, CDR2 SYDVKM. The V gene lost 5 bases and the J gene lost 1 base, with 12 bases spanning the gap. CDR3 DNA sequence: TGTGCCAGCAGTATTCTCAAGGGGTCTGGAAACACCATATATTTT. This codes for CASSILKGSGNTIYF.

The J gene is TRBJ2-7, the V gene TRBV7-2; 10 bases agree with TRBD1. The CDR3 runs to 16 residues. Germline CDR1 is SGHTA and CDR2 is FQGNSA. Losses at the gene ends were 5 bases for V and 6 bases for J; bases not matched to a gene: 13. CDR3 nucleotide sequence: TGTGCCAGCAGCATCCCTCCGGGACAGGGGTCTCGCGAGCAGTACTTC. Its protein product is CASSIPPGQGSREQYF.

The chain has TRBV3-1 (or the pseudogene TRBV3-2) and TRBJ1-4, with 7 bases aligning to TRBD1. Germline V gives CDR1 LGHDT, CDR2 YNNKEL (reference sequence). The J segment lost 4 bases and the V segment lost 2 bases, leaving 13 bases of the junction unmatched. The CDR3 consists of 18 residues. CDR3 in amino acids: CASSQSEQGVLSNEKLFF. The CDR3, as DNA: TGTGCCAGCAGCCAATCGGAGCAGGGGGTATTGAGTAATGAAAAACTGTTTTTT.

The V call is TRBV9, the J call TRBJ1-4, with D possibly matching TRBD1 (5 bases). CDR1 and CDR2 (germline): SGDLS, YYNGEE. V lost 0 bases to trimming and J lost 5 bases, with 8 bases between them. This CDR3 is built from 14 residues. The CDR3 bases are TGTGCCAGCAGCGTAGAGACAGTGAATGAAAAACTGTTTTTT. Translation: CASSVETVNEKLFF.

The chain recombines TRBV2 with TRBJ1-6, with 8 bases lining up with TRBD1. The CDR3 consists of 13 residues. After removal of 6 bases from V and 7 bases from J, the junction contained 2 bases not matched to a gene. Germline CDR1 reads SNHLY; CDR2 reads FYNNEI. This CDR3 reads CASRDRVNSPLHF. CDR3 nucleotides: TGTGCCAGCAGGGACAGGGTAAATTCACCCCTCCACTTT.

The CDR3 nucleotides read TGTGCCAGCTCACTGGACAGGGTCTCCTACAATGAGCAGTTCTTC. This codes for CASSLDRVSYNEQFF. The gene calls are TRBV18 and TRBJ2-1, with 8 positions matching TRBD1. Germline V gives CDR1 KGHSH, CDR2 LQKENI. The length of the CDR3 is 15 residues. Trimming removed 4 bases from V and 0 bases from J; junction bases left unmatched: 2.

This chain connects TRBV19 to TRBJ1-5, with D hard to call. Deletions cut 3 bases from V and 3 bases from J, with 12 bases between. CDR3 size: 15 residues. Germline V gene lookup returns CDR1 LNHDA and CDR2 SQIVND (reference sequence). CDR3 amino acids: CASSIPGMYNQPQHF. DNA for the CDR3: TGTGCCAGTAGTATTCCGGGGATGTACAATCAGCCCCAGCATTTT.

This chain connects TRBV4-3 to TRBJ1-4, with 7 bases fitting TRBD1. The CDR3 runs 16 residues. CDR1 LGHNA and CDR2 YSLEER come from the germline V gene. With 1 base clipped from V and 3 bases from J, the junction kept 5 bases outside the gene matches. In DNA, the CDR3 is TGCGCCAGCAGCCAAGGAGACAGGGTTGCTAATGAAAAACTGTTTTTT. Translated, it gives CASSQGDRVANEKLFF.

The chain combines TRBV27 with TRBJ1-6, with TRBD1 matching 8 bases. With V trimmed by 4 bases and J by 5 bases, 4 bases remained unmatched. The CDR3 loop spans 15 amino acids. CDR1 is MNHEY and CDR2 is SMNVEV in the germline V gene (reference sequence). CDR3 residues: CASSSPDRDNSPLHF. In nucleotides, the CDR3 is TGTGCCAGCAGTTCCCCGGACAGGGATAATTCACCCCTCCACTTT.

The V and J genes are TRBV10-3 and TRBJ1-2; 7 bases agree with TRBD1. The ends lost 4 bases at V and 5 bases at J; junction bases unmatched: 4. Germline CDR1 reads ENHRY; CDR2 reads SYGVKD. This CDR3 spans 13 amino acids. The CDR3 loop reads CAISGGTVYGYTF. DNA of the CDR3: TGTGCCATCAGTGGTGGGACAGTTTATGGCTACACCTTC.

The rearrangement uses TRBV19 and TRBJ2-3; 7 nucleotides agree with TRBD2. This CDR3 spans 16 amino acids. V lost 4 bases and J lost 2; bases outside the gene matches: 9. CDR1 LNHDA and CDR2 SQIVND come from the germline V gene (reference sequence). The CDR3 DNA is TGTGCCAGTAGTAAGCCAGCGGGGAGCTACACAGATACGCAGTATTTT. Translation: CASSKPAGSYTDTQYF.

V is TRBV19 and J is TRBJ1-5; the match to TRBD1 covers 7 bases. The ends lost 5 bases at V and 0 bases at J; junction bases unmatched: 7. In germline, CDR1 is LNHDA, CDR2 SQIVND (reference sequence). The CDR3 has 16 residues. The CDR3 loop reads CASSFRTGDSNQPQHF. The CDR3 DNA is TGTGCCAGTAGTTTCCGGACAGGAGATAGCAATCAGCCCCAGCATTTT.

This CDR3 reads CASRGQYNSPLHF. The CDR3 coding sequence is TGTGCCAGCAGGGGACAGTATAATTCACCCCTCCACTTT. This chain uses TRBV6-5 with TRBJ1-6, with 7 bases identical to TRBD1. Trimming at V came to 6 bases and at J to 4 bases, leaving 0 bases not matched to a gene. The CDR3 has 13 residues. Germline V gives CDR1 MNHEY, CDR2 SVGAGI.

In the case of this clone: Within the sample, other DNA sequences also encode this same CDR3. The chain joins TRBV5-1 to TRBJ2-5, with 12 bases lining up with TRBD2. V shed 0 bases and J 1 base; nucleotides not matched to a gene: 7. Germline-derived CDR1 and CDR2 are SGHRS and YFSETQ. The CDR3 is 18 amino acids. CDR3 amino acids: CASSLGRTSGEIQETQYF. As DNA, the CDR3 is TGCGCCAGCAGCTTGGGGAGGACTAGCGGGGAGATCCAAGAGACCCAGTACTTC.

The V and J genes are TRBV24-1 and TRBJ2-1; D is possibly TRBD2 (5 bases). This CDR3 comprises 16 residues. The ends were cut back, 5 bases at V and 0 bases at J, with 13 bases in the middle. Germline CDR1 reads KGHDR; CDR2 reads SFDVKD. The CDR3 DNA sequence: TGTGCCACCAGTGGTTCTAGCCAAAGCTCCTACAATGAGCAGTTCTTC. It yields the protein CATSGSSQSSYNEQFF.

V is TRBV7-9 and J is TRBJ1-5; the D is unclear. Germline V gives CDR1 SEHNR, CDR2 FQNEAQ (reference sequence). The CDR3 contains 15 residues. Trimming took off 2 bases at V and 0 bases at J, with 8 bases between the two ends. The CDR3 loop is CASSLNGDSNQPQHF. CDR3 DNA: TGTGCCAGCAGCTTAAACGGGGATAGCAATCAGCCCCAGCATTTT.

The gene calls are TRBV5-1 and TRBJ1-2; 7 bases align to TRBD1. After removal of 2 bases from V and 6 bases from J, the junction contained 13 bases not matched to a gene. The germline CDR1 and CDR2 sequences are SGHRS and YFSETQ. The CDR3 covers 16 residues. As DNA, the CDR3 is TGCGCCAGCAGCTTAAGCGCGACAACAGGGGAGGATGGCTACACCTTC. Its translation: CASSLSATTGEDGYTF.

The CDR3 DNA follows: TGTGCCAGCAGCCCCCGACAGCGAAGCACAGATACGCAGTATTTT. This codes for CASSPRQRSTDTQYF. The chain is built from TRBV21-1 and TRBJ2-3; the table names TRBD1, a call not compared with the DNA. TRBV21-1 is labeled a pseudogene. The CDR3 totals 15 residues.

The chain couples TRBV4-2 to TRBJ1-5, with TRBD1 matching 7 bases. V was clipped by 5 bases and J by 5 bases; unmatched bases: 9. Germline CDR1 is LGHNA and CDR2 is YNFKEQ. This CDR3 contains 15 residues. CDR3 sequence (DNA): TGTGCCAGCAGCTCACGACAGGGTTCAGATCAGCCCCAGCATTTT. This codes for CASSSRQGSDQPQHF.

The chain uses TRBV5-4 and TRBJ2-1; TRBD2 matches 13 bases. The V gene's germline CDR1 is SGHNT and CDR2 YYREEE (reference sequence). Trimming cost V 2 bases and J 8 bases; bases outside gene matches: 7. CDR3 length: 16 residues. The CDR3 DNA reads as TGTGCCAGCAGCTTACGCGGACTAGCGGGGGCTGATGAGCAGTTCTTC. Protein: CASSLRGLAGADEQFF.